These 20 T cell receptor beta chains share one sample of origin, sequenced in a study of cytomegalovirus exposure and HLA in healthy donors (dated by TCRdb to 2016 to 2017). Receptor amplification or capture employed the immunoSEQ multiplex PCR assay. The multiplex PCR relied on a mix of 60 forward primers for TCR Vbeta segments and 13 reverse primers for TCR Jbeta segments. In TCRdb, the immuneACCESS table is reduced to in-frame sequences with V and J assigned. These tables do not hold every clone; where another copy was compared, an unresolved V gene accounts for under half, and the others remain unexplained. The sample profile shows approximately 110,000 clones; roughly 70% of them were found once. The top ten constitute around 4% of the sample. Material for sequencing was PBMCs. These receptors came from a woman aged 40 to 50 in good health and CMV-seronegative.

The V call is TRBV9, the J call TRBJ1-2; D is perhaps TRBD1 (5 bases). The CDR3 loop spans 15 amino acids. Germline V gives CDR1 SGDLS, CDR2 YYNGEE. The V and J ends lost 0 bases and 4 bases respectively, with 13 bases between them. CDR3 sequence: CASSVGVQGGYGYTF. DNA of the CDR3: TGTGCCAGCAGCGTAGGGGTGCAGGGTGGCTATGGCTACACCTTC.

Here the CDR3 DNA reads TGTGCCAGCAGTTACTCCCCTGGTGCGTCCGTCTACGAGCAGTACTTC. It encodes CASSYSPGASVYEQYF. The chain uses TRBV6-5 and TRBJ2-7; no firm D call. Germline CDR1 and CDR2: MNHEY and SVGAGI. The CDR3 is 16 amino acids. Trimming stripped 0 bases from V and 3 bases from J, with 15 bases between.

This clone has just one count. This sequence joins TRBV5-6 and TRBJ1-5; 10 positions agree with TRBD1. The CDR3 totals 17 residues. CDR1 and CDR2 (germline): SGHDT, YYEEEE. The trim removed 4 bases at V and 5 bases at J, leaving 12 bases unmatched. The CDR3 here is CASSTRTGGLSDQPQHF. The CDR3 DNA sequence: TGTGCCAGCAGCACACGGACAGGGGGTTTAAGCGATCAGCCCCAGCATTTT.

The V gene is TRBV10-3, the J gene TRBJ2-6; TRBD1 is a possible D gene (6 bases). V lost 7 bases, J lost 0 bases, and 7 bases lay in between. The CDR3 has 14 amino acids. Germline loops: CDR1 ENHRY, CDR2 SYGVKD. The CDR3 spells CAIKQGSGANVLTF. In DNA, the CDR3 is TGTGCCATCAAACAGGGCTCTGGGGCCAACGTCCTGACTTTC.

The chain is built from TRBV7-8 and TRBJ2-1; 8 nucleotides align to TRBD2. Losses at the gene ends were 1 base for V and 2 bases for J; bases not matched to a gene: 7. CDR3 length: 17 residues. The germline V gene encodes CDR1 SGHVS and CDR2 FQNEAQ. For the CDR3, the DNA is TGTGCCAGCAGCTTAGTGGAGGGTAGCGGGGCCTACAATGAGCAGTTCTTC. Translated, it gives CASSLVEGSGAYNEQFF.

This chain uses TRBV6-5 with TRBJ2-7, with 8 bases aligning to TRBD2. Germline CDR1 and CDR2: MNHEY and SVGAGI. The CDR3 covers 15 residues. The trim removed 0 bases at V and 1 base at J, leaving 2 bases unmatched. The CDR3 protein is CASSYSGGGSYEQYF. The DNA for the CDR3 is TGTGCCAGCAGTTACTCCGGCGGGGGGTCCTACGAGCAGTACTTC.

The chain combines TRBV7-9 with TRBJ2-5, with 13 nucleotides matching TRBD2. There are 15 residues in the CDR3. Germline V gives CDR1 SEHNR, CDR2 FQNEAQ (reference sequence). V dropped 7 bases and J dropped 5; count of bases not matched to a gene: 7. The CDR3 region is CASNTGLAGVETQYF. CDR3 nucleotide sequence: TGTGCCAGCAACACAGGACTAGCGGGAGTGGAGACCCAGTACTTC.

The chain couples TRBV5-6 to TRBJ2-7; 10 positions agree with TRBD1. With V trimmed by 2 bases and J by 1 base, 15 bases remained unmatched. Germline V gives CDR1 SGHDT, CDR2 YYEEEE. This CDR3 has 19 residues. The CDR3 DNA sequence: TGTGCCAGCAGCTTAGCCCGGGACAGGGGAGTGCTGCGATCCTACGAGCAGTACTTC. Its protein is CASSLARDRGVLRSYEQYF. The whole variable domain, filled in from reference TRBV5-6 and TRBJ2-7, reads DAGVTQSPTHLIKTRGQQVTLRCSPKSGHDTVSWYQQALGQGPQFIFQYYEEEERQRGNFPDRFSGHQFPNYSSELNVNALLLGDSALYLCASSLARDRGVLRSYEQYFGPGTRLTVT.

This chain uses TRBV7-2 with TRBJ2-7, with 9 positions matching TRBD2. The CDR3 is made up of 15 amino acids. The V segment lost 1 base and the J segment 5 bases; nucleotides outside the gene matches: 6. Germline assignment: CDR1 SGHTA and CDR2 FQGNSA. The CDR3 sequence is CASSLGGLAINEQYF. CDR3 bases: TGTGCCAGCAGCTTAGGTGGACTAGCGATCAACGAGCAGTACTTC. Together with reference TRBV7-2 and TRBJ2-7, the CDR3 gives the full variable domain: GAGVSQSPSNKVTEKGKDVELRCDPISGHTALYWYRQSLGQGLEFLIYFQGNSAPDKSGLPSDRFSAERTGGSVSTLTIQRTQQEDSAVYLCASSLGGLAINEQYFGPGTRLTVT.

This chain joins TRBV9 and TRBJ2-5; TRBD2 aligns across 7 bases. The J call may be wrong; the DNA end is better matched by TRBJ2-7. In germline, CDR1 is SGDLS, CDR2 YYNGEE. The CDR3 has 16 amino acids. CDR3 amino acids: CASSVAPGEGTYEQYF. The CDR3 nucleotides read TGTGCCAGCAGCGTAGCTCCGGGGGAGGGGACCTACGAGCAGTACTTC.

The J gene is TRBJ2-7, the V gene TRBV9, with TRBD2 as a possible D gene (6 bases). This CDR3 has 15 residues. Germline CDR1 reads SGDLS; CDR2 reads YYNGEE. V lost 0 bases, J lost 0 bases, and 10 bases lay in between. CDR3 protein: CASSVEHGGSYEQYF. DNA for the CDR3: TGTGCCAGCAGCGTAGAGCACGGGGGCTCCTACGAGCAGTACTTC.

The chain employs TRBV2 and TRBJ2-7; maybe TRBD1 (5 bases). Germline V gene data show CDR1 as SNHLY and CDR2 as FYNNEI. V was trimmed by 3 bases and J by 7 bases, leaving 13 bases between them. CDR3 size: 13 residues. For the CDR3, the DNA is TGTGCCAGCAGTGACTCCAGGGTTTGGGAGCAGTACTTC. Its protein is CASSDSRVWEQYF.

This clone was observed once. The rearrangement links TRBV7-6 to TRBJ2-5, with 10 bases aligning to TRBD2. This CDR3 region has 14 residues. The V and J ends lost 5 bases and 4 bases, in that order; junction bases with no gene match: 4. From germline, CDR1 is SGHVS and CDR2 FNYEAQ. The CDR3 DNA is TGTGCCAGCAGCCCCAGACTAGCGGGAGAGACCCAGTACTTC. It encodes CASSPRLAGETQYF.

V is TRBV2 and J is TRBJ1-2; D not certain. The ends were cut back, 4 bases at V and 7 bases at J, with 13 bases in the middle. The CDR3 runs 13 residues. Germline CDR1 reads SNHLY; CDR2 reads FYNNEI. The CDR3 DNA is TGTGCCAGCAGTGCCCGGGAGGGTCTTGGCTACACCTTC. This gives the protein CASSAREGLGYTF.

This chain connects TRBV30 to TRBJ2-1; TRBD2 matches at 9 bases. CDR3 size: 15 residues. V shed 0 bases and J 8 bases; nucleotides not matched to a gene: 8. CDR1 and CDR2 (germline): GTSNPN, SVGIG (reference sequence). The CDR3 DNA is TGTGCCTGGAGTGTAGGGCTAGCGGGAACCCATGAGCAGTTCTTC. It encodes CAWSVGLAGTHEQFF.

The chain couples TRBV27 to TRBJ1-3; TRBD1 aligns across 8 bases. The CDR3 sequence is 15 residues long. Looked up from germline, CDR1 is MNHEY and CDR2 is SMNVEV (reference sequence). J lost 0 bases, V lost 5 bases, and 3 bases had no gene match. CDR3 amino acids: CASSPGGASGNTIYF. In nucleotides, the CDR3 is TGTGCCAGCAGTCCAGGGGGCGCCTCTGGAAACACCATATATTTT.

The rearrangement uses TRBV5-1 and TRBJ1-1, with D perhaps TRBD1 (6 bases). Per the germline V gene, CDR1 is SGHRS and CDR2 is YFSETQ. Trimming left V 5 bases short and J 4 bases short, with 15 bases between. The CDR3 totals 14 residues. CDR3 DNA: TGCGCCAGCAGGTGGGGGCAGGGCGGCACTGAAGCTTTCTTT. It yields the protein CASRWGQGGTEAFF.

This clone was seen just once. V is TRBV5-1 and J is TRBJ2-2, with 7 bases matching TRBD2. After removal of 4 bases from V and 4 bases from J, the junction contained 10 bases not matched to a gene. The CDR3 covers 16 residues. Germline assignment: CDR1 SGHRS and CDR2 YFSETQ. CDR3 in amino acids: CASSPPGTTSTGELFF. CDR3 coding DNA: TGCGCCAGCAGCCCGCCCGGGACTACAAGCACCGGGGAGCTGTTTTTT. The variable domain in full, completed from reference TRBV5-1 and TRBJ2-2, reads KAGVTQTPRYLIKTRGQQVTLSCSPISGHRSVSWYQQTPGQGLQFLFEYFSETQRNKGNFPGRFSGRQFSNSRSEMNVSTLELGDSALYLCASSPPGTTSTGELFFGEGSRLTVL.

The rearrangement joins TRBV4-3 to TRBJ2-5, with unresolved D. V was shortened by 0 bases and J by 5 bases, with 13 bases between the two germline ends. Germline V gene lookup returns CDR1 LGHNA and CDR2 YSLEER. CDR3 length equals 15 residues. The CDR3 reads CASSQERRGRETQYF. The DNA for the CDR3 is TGCGCCAGCAGCCAAGAAAGGAGAGGTCGGGAGACCCAGTACTTC.

The rearrangement joins TRBV30 to TRBJ1-1; 10 nucleotides match TRBD1. This CDR3 comprises 13 residues. Trimming took 8 bases from V and 4 from J; bases not matched to a gene: 7. Looked up from germline, CDR1 is GTSNPN and CDR2 is SVGIG (reference sequence). The CDR3 sequence: CAGDRGRSTEAFF. The CDR3 DNA follows: TGTGCCGGAGACAGGGGGCGCTCCACTGAAGCTTTCTTT. The complete variable domain, with remaining parts taken from reference TRBV30 and TRBJ1-1, reads SQTIHQWPATLVQPVGSPLSLECTVEGTSNPNLYWYRQAAGRGLQLLFYSVGIGQISSEVPQNLSASRPQDRQFILSSKKLLLSDSGFYLCAGDRGRSTEAFFGQGTRLTVV.